Reported below is one T cell receptor (beta chain). These data originate in a study of T cells in Graves' hyperthyroidism and ophthalmopathy. TCR beta CDR3 sequences were amplified from RNA transcripts. Initially, a first-round RT-PCR of the TCR CDR3 employed the HTBI primer set. TCRdb processed the multiplex PCR reads anew with MiXCR; each CDR3 protein has one entry. Of 370,000 or so distinct CDR3 sequences listed, around 16% were seen once; the top ten hold 28%. Exclusions: uncontrolled infection, other autoimmune disease, pregnancy, lactation. The PBMCs were taken from more than 8 ml of fresh peripheral blood. The sample comprised blood. This clonotype was sampled from a woman under 30 with Graves' hyperthyroidism that later progressed to Graves' ophthalmopathy.

As DNA, the CDR3 is TGTGCCATCAGTGAGATAGCTACCAATCAGCCCCAGCATTTT. Translating it yields CAISEIATNQPQHF. J is TRBJ1-5 and V is TRBV10-3; D is undetermined. Germline V lookup: CDR1 ENHRY, CDR2 SYGVKD. The ends were cut back, 2 bases at V and 3 bases at J, with 8 bases in the middle. The CDR3 has 14 amino acids.